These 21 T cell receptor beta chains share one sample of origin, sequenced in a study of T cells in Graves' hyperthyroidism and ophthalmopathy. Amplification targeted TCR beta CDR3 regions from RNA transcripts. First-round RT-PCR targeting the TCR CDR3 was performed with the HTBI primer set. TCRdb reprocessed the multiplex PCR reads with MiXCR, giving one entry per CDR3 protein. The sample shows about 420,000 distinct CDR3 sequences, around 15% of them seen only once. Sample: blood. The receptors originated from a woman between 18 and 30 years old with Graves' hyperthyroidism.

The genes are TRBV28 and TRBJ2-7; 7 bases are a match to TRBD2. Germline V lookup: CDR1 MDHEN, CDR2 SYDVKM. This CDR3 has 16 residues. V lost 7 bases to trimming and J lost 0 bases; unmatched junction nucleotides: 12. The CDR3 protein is CASTPWGGSSSYEQYF. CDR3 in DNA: TGTGCCAGCACCCCATGGGGGGGGTCTAGCTCCTACGAGCAGTACTTC.

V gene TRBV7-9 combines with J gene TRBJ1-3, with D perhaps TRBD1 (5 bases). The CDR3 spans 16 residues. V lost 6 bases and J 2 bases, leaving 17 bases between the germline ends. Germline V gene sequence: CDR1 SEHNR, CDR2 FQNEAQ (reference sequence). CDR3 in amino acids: CASRQALGGTGNTIYF. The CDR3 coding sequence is TGTGCCAGCAGGCAAGCGCTTGGGGGGACTGGAAACACCATATATTTT.

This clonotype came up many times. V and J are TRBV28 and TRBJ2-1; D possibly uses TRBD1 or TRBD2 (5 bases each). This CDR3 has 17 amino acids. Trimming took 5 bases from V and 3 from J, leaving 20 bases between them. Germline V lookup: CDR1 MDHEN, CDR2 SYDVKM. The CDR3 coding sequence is TGTGCCAGCAGTATTGGGACGAGCATTAGGGTCTACAATGAGCAGTTCTTC. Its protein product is CASSIGTSIRVYNEQFF. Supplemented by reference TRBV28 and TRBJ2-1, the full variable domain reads DVKVTQSSRYLVKRTGEKVFLECVQDMDHENMFWYRQDPGLGLRLIYFSYDVKMKEKGDIPEGYSVSREKKERFSLILESASTNQTSMYLCASSIGTSIRVYNEQFFGPGTRLTVL.

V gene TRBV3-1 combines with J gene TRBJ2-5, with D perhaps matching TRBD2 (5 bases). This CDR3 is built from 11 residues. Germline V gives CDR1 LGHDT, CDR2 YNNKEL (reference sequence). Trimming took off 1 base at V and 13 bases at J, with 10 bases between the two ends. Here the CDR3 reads CASSQAEDAYF. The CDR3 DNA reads TGTGCCAGCAGCCAAGCGGAGGACGCGTACTTC.

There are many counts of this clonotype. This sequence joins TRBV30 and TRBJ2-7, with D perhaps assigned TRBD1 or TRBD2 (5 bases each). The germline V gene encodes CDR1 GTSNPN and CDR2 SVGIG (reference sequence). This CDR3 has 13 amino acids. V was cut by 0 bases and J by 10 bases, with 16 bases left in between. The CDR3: CAWSVGSGARQYF. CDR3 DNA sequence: TGTGCCTGGAGTGTAGGGTCCGGGGCCAGACAGTACTTC.

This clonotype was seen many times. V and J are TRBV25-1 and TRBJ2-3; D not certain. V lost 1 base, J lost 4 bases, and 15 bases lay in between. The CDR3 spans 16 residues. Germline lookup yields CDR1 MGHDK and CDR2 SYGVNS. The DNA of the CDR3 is TGTGCCAGCAGTGAATTAGACGGGCGAAGGGCAGATACGCAGTATTTT. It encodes CASSELDGRRADTQYF.

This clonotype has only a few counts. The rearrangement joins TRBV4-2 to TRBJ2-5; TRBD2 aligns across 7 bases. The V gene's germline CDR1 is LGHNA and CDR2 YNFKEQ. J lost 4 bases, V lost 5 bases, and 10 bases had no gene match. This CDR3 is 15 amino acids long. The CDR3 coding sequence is TGTGCCAGCAGCAGCCACCCTAGCGGCAGAGAGACCCAGTACTTC. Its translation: CASSSHPSGRETQYF.

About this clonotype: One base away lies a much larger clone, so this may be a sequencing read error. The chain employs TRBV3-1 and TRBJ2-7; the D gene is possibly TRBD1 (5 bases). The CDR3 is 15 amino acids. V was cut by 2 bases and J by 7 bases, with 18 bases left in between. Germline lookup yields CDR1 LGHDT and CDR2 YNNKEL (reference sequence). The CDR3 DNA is TGTGCCAGCAGCCAACCACAGGCCCTCGATGGGGAGCAGTACTTC. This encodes CASSQPQALDGEQYF.

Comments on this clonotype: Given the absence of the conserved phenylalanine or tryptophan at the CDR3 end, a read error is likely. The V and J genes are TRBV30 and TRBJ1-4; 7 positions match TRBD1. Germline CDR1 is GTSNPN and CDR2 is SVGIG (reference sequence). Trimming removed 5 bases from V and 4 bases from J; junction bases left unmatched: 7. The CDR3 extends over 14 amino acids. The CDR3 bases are TGTGCCTGGCGTTCGACAGGGCGTAATGAAAAACTGTTTCTT. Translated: CAWRSTGRNEKLFL.

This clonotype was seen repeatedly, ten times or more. CDR3 nucleotides: TGCAGCGTCGGGACAGTTGGCTCCTACAATGAGCAGTTCTTC. Protein product: CSVGTVGSYNEQFF. The chain employs TRBV29-1 and TRBJ2-1; TRBD1 matches at 7 bases. Germline trimming cut 6 bases from V and 0 bases from J; bases unmatched to any gene: 5. The CDR3 has 14 amino acids. Germline assignment: CDR1 SQVTM and CDR2 ANQGSEA.

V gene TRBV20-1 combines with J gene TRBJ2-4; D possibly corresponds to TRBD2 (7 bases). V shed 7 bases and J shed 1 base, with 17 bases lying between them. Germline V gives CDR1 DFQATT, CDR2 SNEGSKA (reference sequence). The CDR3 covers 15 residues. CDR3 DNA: TGCAGTGGAAGGGGGGGGGCGCGGGCCAAAAACATTCAGTACTTC. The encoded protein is CSGRGGARAKNIQYF.

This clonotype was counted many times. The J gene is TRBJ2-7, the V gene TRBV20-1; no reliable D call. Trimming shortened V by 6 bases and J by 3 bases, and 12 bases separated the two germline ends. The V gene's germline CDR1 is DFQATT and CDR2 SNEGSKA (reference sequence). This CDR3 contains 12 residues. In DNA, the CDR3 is TGCAGTGCAGAACCTCTACGCTACGAGCAGTACTTC. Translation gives CSAEPLRYEQYF.

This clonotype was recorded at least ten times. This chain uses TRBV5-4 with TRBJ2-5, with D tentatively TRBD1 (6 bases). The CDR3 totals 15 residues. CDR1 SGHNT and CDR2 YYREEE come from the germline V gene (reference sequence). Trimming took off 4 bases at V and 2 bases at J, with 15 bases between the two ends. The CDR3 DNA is TGTGCCAGCAGCCAAGAATACAGGGATCAAGAGACCCAGTACTTC. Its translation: CASSQEYRDQETQYF.

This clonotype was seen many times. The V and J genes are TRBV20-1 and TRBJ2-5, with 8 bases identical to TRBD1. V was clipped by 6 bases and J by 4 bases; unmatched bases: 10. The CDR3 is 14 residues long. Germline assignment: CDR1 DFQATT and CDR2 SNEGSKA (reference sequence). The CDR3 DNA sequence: TGCAGTGCAGCTCAGGGGGCGATGGGAGAGACCCAGTACTTC. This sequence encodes CSAAQGAMGETQYF.

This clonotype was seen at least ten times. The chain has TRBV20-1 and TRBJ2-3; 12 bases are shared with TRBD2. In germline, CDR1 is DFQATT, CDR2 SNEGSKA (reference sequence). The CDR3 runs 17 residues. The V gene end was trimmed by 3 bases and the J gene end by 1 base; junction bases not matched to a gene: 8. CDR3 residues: CSASALAGGQGTDTQYF. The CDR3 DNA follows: TGCAGTGCTAGTGCCCTAGCGGGAGGGCAAGGCACAGATACGCAGTATTTT.

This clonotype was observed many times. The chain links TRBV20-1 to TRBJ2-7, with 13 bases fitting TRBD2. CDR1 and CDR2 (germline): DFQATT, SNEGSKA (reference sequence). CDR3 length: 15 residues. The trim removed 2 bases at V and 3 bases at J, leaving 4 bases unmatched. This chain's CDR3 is CSARKGLAGIYEQYF. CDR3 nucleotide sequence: TGCAGTGCTAGAAAGGGACTAGCGGGGATCTACGAGCAGTACTTC.

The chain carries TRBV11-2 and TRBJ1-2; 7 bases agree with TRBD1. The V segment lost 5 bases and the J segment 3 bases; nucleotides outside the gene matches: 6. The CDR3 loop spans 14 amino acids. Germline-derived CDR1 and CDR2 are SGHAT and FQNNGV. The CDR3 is CASSDYRGHYGYTF. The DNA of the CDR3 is TGTGCCAGCAGCGACTACAGGGGACACTATGGCTACACCTTC. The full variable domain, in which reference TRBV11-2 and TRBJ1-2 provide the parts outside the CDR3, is EAGVAQSPRYKIIEKRQSVAFWCNPISGHATLYWYQQILGQGPKLLIQFQNNGVVDDSQLPKDRFSAERLKGVDSTLKIQPAKLEDSAVYLCASSDYRGHYGYTFGSGTRLTVV.

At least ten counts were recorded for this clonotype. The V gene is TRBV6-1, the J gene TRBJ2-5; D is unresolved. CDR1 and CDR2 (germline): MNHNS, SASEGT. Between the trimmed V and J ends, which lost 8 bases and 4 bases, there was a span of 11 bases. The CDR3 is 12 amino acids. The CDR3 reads CASAYSGETQYF. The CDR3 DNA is TGTGCCAGCGCCTACTCAGGAGAGACCCAGTACTTC.

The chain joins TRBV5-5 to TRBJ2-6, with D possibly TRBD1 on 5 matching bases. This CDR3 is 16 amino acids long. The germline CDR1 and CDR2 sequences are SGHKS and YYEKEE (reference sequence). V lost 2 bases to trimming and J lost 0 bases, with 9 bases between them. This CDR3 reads CASSLLRASGANVLTF. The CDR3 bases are TGTGCCAGCAGCTTACTCAGGGCCTCTGGGGCCAACGTCCTGACTTTC.

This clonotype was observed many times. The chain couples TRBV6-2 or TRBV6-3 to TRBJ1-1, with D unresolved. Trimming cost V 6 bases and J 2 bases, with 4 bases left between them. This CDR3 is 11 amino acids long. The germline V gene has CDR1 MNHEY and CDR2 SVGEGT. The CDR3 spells CASRFNTEAFF. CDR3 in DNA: TGTGCCAGCAGGTTCAACACTGAAGCTTTCTTT.

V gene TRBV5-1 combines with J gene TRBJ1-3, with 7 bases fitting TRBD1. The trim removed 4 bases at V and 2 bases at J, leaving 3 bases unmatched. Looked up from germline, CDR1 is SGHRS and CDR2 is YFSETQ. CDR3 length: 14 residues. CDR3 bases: TGCGCCAGCAGCGACAGGGCTACTGGAAACACCATATATTTT. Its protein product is CASSDRATGNTIYF.